What follows are 11 T cell receptor beta chains derived from one specimen sequenced in a study of T cells in Graves' hyperthyroidism and ophthalmopathy. Researchers amplified the TCR beta CDR3 regions from RNA transcripts. An initial round of RT-PCR targeting the TCR CDR3 relied on the HTBI primer set. TCRdb passed the multiplex PCR reads through MiXCR, listing each CDR3 protein once. The sample gives about 640,000 distinct CDR3 sequences, 45% of which show up once; about 7.2% is in the top ten. Input material: peripheral blood or thyroid tissue (not recorded which). The receptors come from an adult man with Graves' disease, either hyperthyroidism or ophthalmopathy (not recorded which).

The V and J genes are TRBV29-1 and TRBJ1-2, with 9 nucleotides matching TRBD1. After removal of 2 bases from V and 1 base from J, the junction contained 14 bases not matched to a gene. Germline CDR1 and CDR2: SQVTM and ANQGSEA. This CDR3 is 18 amino acids long. CDR3 nucleotide sequence: TGCAGCGTTGAACCAACCGGGACAGGGAGGGTACATAACTATGGCTACACCTTC. Translation gives CSVEPTGTGRVHNYGYTF.

The chain carries TRBV7-6 and TRBJ2-5; 7 nucleotides match TRBD1. This CDR3 is 14 amino acids long. Trimming took 5 bases from V and 4 from J; bases not matched to a gene: 7. The germline CDR1 and CDR2 sequences are SGHVS and FNYEAQ. In nucleotides, the CDR3 is TGTGCCAGCAGCCCTAGGACAGGCTTAGAGACCCAGTACTTC. Protein sequence: CASSPRTGLETQYF.

The chain is built from TRBV12-3 or TRBV12-4 and TRBJ2-7; TRBD2 matches at 7 bases. V lost 6 bases to trimming and J lost 3 bases; unmatched junction nucleotides: 5. This CDR3 has 13 amino acids. In nucleotides, the CDR3 is TGTGCCAGCAGGAGATGGGGGGGCTACGAGCAGTACTTC. This sequence encodes CASRRWGGYEQYF.

The V gene is TRBV6-6, the J gene TRBJ1-5; D is possibly TRBD1 (5 bases). There are 16 residues in the CDR3. Germline V gene data show CDR1 as MNHNY and CDR2 as SVGAGI (reference sequence). The ends were cut back, 5 bases at V and 3 bases at J, with 17 bases in the middle. In DNA, the CDR3 is TGTGCCAGCAGTGAAATAAGGGGCTCCCTCAATCAGCCCCAGCATTTT. It translates to CASSEIRGSLNQPQHF.

V usage is TRBV20-1 and J usage is TRBJ1-5, with TRBD1 identical over 8 bases. The junction had 9 bases not matched to a gene; V was cut back by 0 bases and J by 2 bases. Germline V CDR1 and CDR2: DFQATT, SNEGSKA (reference sequence). The CDR3 runs to 17 residues. CDR3 sequence reads: CSARDRDRGRGNQPQHF. The CDR3 nucleotides read TGCAGTGCTAGAGATCGAGACAGGGGCCGCGGCAATCAGCCCCAGCATTTT.

This clonotype showed up many times. The J gene is TRBJ1-2, the V gene TRBV2; D remains ambiguous. The CDR3 is 11 residues long. The V gene's germline CDR1 is SNHLY and CDR2 FYNNEI. The ends were cut back, 7 bases at V and 10 bases at J, with 13 bases in the middle. In DNA, the CDR3 is TGTGCCAGCAAGGAGGAGGGCGACTACACCTTC. It encodes CASKEEGDYTF.

In its sample, this clonotype was seen many times. The rearrangement joins TRBV20-1 to TRBJ2-7, with TRBD1 matching 11 bases. With V trimmed by 6 bases and J by 5 bases, 12 bases remained unmatched. This CDR3 has 15 residues. Germline CDR1 reads DFQATT; CDR2 reads SNEGSKA (reference sequence). CDR3 DNA: TGCAGTGCACCCAGAAGGGACAGGGGGTCTGACGAGCAGTACTTC. This gives the protein CSAPRRDRGSDEQYF.

In this sample, this clonotype turned up a few times. The chain joins TRBV6-5 to TRBJ1-6; D is unresolved. V lost 5 bases and J lost 7, with 12 bases in between. The CDR3 has 14 residues. CDR1 and CDR2 (germline): MNHEY, SVGAGI. The CDR3 DNA is TGTGCCAGCAGTCCGGGGTATGAGAATTCACCCCTCCACTTT. Its translation is CASSPGYENSPLHF.

In this sample, this clonotype turned up many times. The genes are TRBV7-9 and TRBJ1-4, with TRBD1 matching 10 bases. Germline CDR1 reads SEHNR; CDR2 reads FQNEAQ (reference sequence). The J segment lost 7 bases and the V segment lost 4 bases, leaving 3 bases of the junction unmatched. The CDR3 has 14 residues. The CDR3 sequence is CASSSGQGSEKLFF. The CDR3 nucleotides are TGTGCCAGCAGCTCGGGACAGGGGAGTGAAAAACTGTTTTTT. Filled out from reference TRBV7-9 and TRBJ1-4, the complete variable domain reads DTGVSQNPRHKITKRGQNVTFRCDPISEHNRLYWYRQTLGQGPEFLTYFQNEAQLEKSRLLSDRFSAERPKGSFSTLEIQRTEQGDSAMYLCASSSGQGSEKLFFGSGTQLSVL.

The V call is TRBV12-3 or TRBV12-4, the J call TRBJ1-4; 8 nucleotides match TRBD1. The CDR3 sequence is 15 residues long. V lost 5 bases to trimming and J lost 11 bases; unmatched junction nucleotides: 13. The CDR3 is CASSDLQGVGGKLFF. CDR3 DNA sequence: TGTGCCAGCAGTGATCTACAGGGGGTCGGGGGGAAACTGTTTTTT.

As regards this clonotype: Given a much more abundant clone one base away, this may be a read error. V and J are TRBV10-3 and TRBJ1-4; D gene unclear. CDR3 size: 13 residues. V lost 4 bases and J lost 8, with 11 bases in between. Germline assignment: CDR1 ENHRY and CDR2 SYGVKD. This chain's CDR3 is CAISAGIGEKLFF. The CDR3 coding sequence is TGTGCCATCAGTGCCGGGATTGGGGAAAAACTGTTTTTT.